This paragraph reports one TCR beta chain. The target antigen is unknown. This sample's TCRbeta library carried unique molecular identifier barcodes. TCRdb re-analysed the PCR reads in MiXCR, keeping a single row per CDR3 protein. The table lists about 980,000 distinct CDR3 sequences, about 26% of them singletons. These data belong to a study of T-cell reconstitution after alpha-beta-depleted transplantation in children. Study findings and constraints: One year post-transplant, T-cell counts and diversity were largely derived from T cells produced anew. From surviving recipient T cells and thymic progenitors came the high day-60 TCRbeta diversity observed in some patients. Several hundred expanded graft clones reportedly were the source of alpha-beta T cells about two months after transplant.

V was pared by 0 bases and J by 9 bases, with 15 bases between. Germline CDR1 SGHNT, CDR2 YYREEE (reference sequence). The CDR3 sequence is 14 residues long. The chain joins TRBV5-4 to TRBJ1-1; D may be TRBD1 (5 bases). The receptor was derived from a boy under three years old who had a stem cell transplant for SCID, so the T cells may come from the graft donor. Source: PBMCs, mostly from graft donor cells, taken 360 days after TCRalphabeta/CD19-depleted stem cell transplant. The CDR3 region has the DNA TGTGCCAGCAGCTTGGGTGGGGCAAGGACTCAAGCTTTCTTT. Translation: CASSLGGARTQAFF.